This TCR beta chain was recovered during a study of blood T cell repertoires in COVID-19. The length of the CDR3 is 15 residues. Germline V gene data show CDR1 as MDHEN and CDR2 as SYDVKM. J lost 0 bases, V lost 7 bases, and 8 bases had no gene match. The authors' processing: Scientists estimated how many nucleated cells there were by amplifying reference gene primers. The repertoire was sequenced with immunoSEQ multiplex PCR; TCRdb's copy has only in-frame clones and lacks some. The DNA was the basis for D and trimming; V, J and clone size are from that table. The sample yields some 160,000 clones, 87% seen once.

The chain joins TRBV28 to TRBJ2-7; 8 positions agree with TRBD2. The specimen sequenced was peripheral blood. The receptor was derived from a woman between 70 and 85 years old with COVID-19, enrolled during active disease. CDR3 coding DNA: TGTGCCAGCAAACCACTAGCGGAGAGCTCCTACGAGCAGTACTTC. It is translated as CASKPLAESSYEQYF.